This T cell receptor (beta chain) was sequenced for a study of T cell responses to AZD1222 COVID-19 vaccine. Some clones are missing from TCRdb's copy, which holds only in-frame ones; the method was immunoSEQ multiplex PCR. The data show 120,000 or so clones, about 90% seen once. The length of the CDR3 is 14 residues. With 3 bases clipped from V and 6 bases from J, the junction kept 7 bases outside the gene matches. Germline V lookup: CDR1 GTSNPN, CDR2 SVGIG (reference sequence). The V gene is TRBV30, the J gene TRBJ1-5; TRBD1 agrees at 8 bases. The clonotype comes from an adult in good health. The material was peripheral blood, obtained on day 0 of AZD1222 vaccination. In DNA form, the CDR3 reads TGTGCCTGGAGCGGCTGGACAGGGTCTCAGCCCCAGCATTTT. It is translated as CAWSGWTGSQPQHF.